This TCR beta chain emerged from a study of CD8+CD57+ T cells in acquired aplastic anemia. Whole-study context: The sorted CD4+ and CD8+ cells yielded an average around 3 ug of DNA.

The study profiled TCR beta VDJ and CDR3 using genomic DNA as template. In TCRdb, the reads were re-called with MiXCR into one record per CDR3 protein. The sample shows 200,000 to 250,000 distinct CDR3 sequences, 50% to 70% of them seen only once. The study's findings and limits: The study found no significant CD8+ Simpson's diversity difference between patients and controls.

The patients chosen for sequencing had shown expansion of CD8+CD57+ cells (detected by flow cytometry). Patients, without exception, had severe acquired aplastic anemia. No therapy was given to patients before blood sampling. V shed 0 bases and J shed 6 bases, with 20 bases lying between them. The CDR3 consists of 17 residues. The germline CDR1 and CDR2 sequences are SGHDN and FVKESK. With regard to this clonotype: Its antigen is not identified.

Sequenced: sorted CD4+, CD8+, or CD8+CD57+ T cells (not recorded which) from PBMCs. The chain employs TRBV14 and TRBJ1-1; D unclear. The sequence was obtained from a human donor with aplastic anemia. The CDR3, as DNA: TGTGCCAGCAGCCAAGATCCGGGTTTCTCCCACGGGGCTGAAGCTTTCTTT. It codes for CASSQDPGFSHGAEAFF. Full variable domain (rest looked up from reference TRBV14 and TRBJ1-1): EAGVTQFPSHSVIEKGQTVTLRCDPISGHDNLYWYRRVMGKEIKFLLHFVKESKQDESGMPNNRFLAERTGGTYSTLKVQPAELEDSGVYFCASSQDPGFSHGAEAFFGQGTRLTVV.